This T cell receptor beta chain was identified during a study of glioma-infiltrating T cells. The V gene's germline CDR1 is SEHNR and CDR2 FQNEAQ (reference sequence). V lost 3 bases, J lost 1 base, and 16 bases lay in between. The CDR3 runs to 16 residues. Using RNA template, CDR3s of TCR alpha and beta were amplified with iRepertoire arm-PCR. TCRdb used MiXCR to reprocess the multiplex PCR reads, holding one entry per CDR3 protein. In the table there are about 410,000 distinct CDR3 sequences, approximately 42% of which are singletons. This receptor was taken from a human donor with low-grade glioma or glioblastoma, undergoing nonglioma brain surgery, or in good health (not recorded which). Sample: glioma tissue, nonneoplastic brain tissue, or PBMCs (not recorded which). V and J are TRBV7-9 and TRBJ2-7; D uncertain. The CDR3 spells CASSFSFGPPSYEQYF. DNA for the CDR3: TGTGCCAGCAGCTTCAGTTTCGGACCGCCTTCCTACGAGCAGTACTTC.